Presented here are 14 T cell receptor beta chains from one specimen sequenced in a study of shared clonotypes between healthy human individuals (dated by TCRdb to 2020 to 2021). The protocol used for the library was the immunoSEQ multiplex PCR assay. TCRdb retrieved this table from immuneACCESS and kept in-frame rearrangements only. Not all clones are present; in checked studies, unresolved V genes account for under half, and no reason is known for the remainder. This sample is represented by about 1 million clones; around 75% of them were singletons. Roughly 1.5% of the sample is taken by the ten largest. Material: memory CD4+ T cells sorted from blood. The sample's cell subset or site label, in plain terms: CD45RA-negative fraction. These receptors originate from a man aged 18 to 35 in good health.

The CDR3 DNA reads TGTGCCACCAGCAGAGACCCAGGGCCCTACGAGCAGTACTTC. Protein product: CATSRDPGPYEQYF. The chain couples TRBV15 to TRBJ2-7; maybe TRBD1 (5 bases). The V and J ends lost 0 bases and 2 bases respectively, with 8 bases between them. Looked up from germline, CDR1 is LNHNV and CDR2 is YYDKDF (reference sequence). The CDR3 is 14 amino acids.

Note on this clone: Additional DNA sequences in this sample encode the identical CDR3. The chain employs TRBV10-3 and TRBJ2-5; tentatively, D is TRBD1 (5 bases). In germline, CDR1 is ENHRY, CDR2 SYGVKD. The V end was cut by 2 bases, the J end by 5 bases, with 12 bases between. The CDR3 is 14 residues long. The CDR3 loop is CAISEGQGGETQYF. The CDR3 DNA sequence: TGTGCCATCAGTGAGGGGCAGGGTGGGGAGACCCAGTACTTC.

The chain recombines TRBV18 with TRBJ2-3; TRBD2 matches at 8 bases. Germline V lookup: CDR1 KGHSH, CDR2 LQKENI. CDR3 length: 15 residues. The V gene end was trimmed by 1 base and the J gene end by 5 bases; junction bases not matched to a gene: 5. CDR3 sequence: CASSPQRGGVDTQYF. The CDR3 DNA reads TGTGCCAGCTCACCACAACGGGGGGGCGTAGATACGCAGTATTTT.

V gene TRBV28 combines with J gene TRBJ1-5, with 8 positions matching TRBD1. The CDR3 contains 15 residues. In germline, CDR1 is MDHEN, CDR2 SYDVKM. J lost 2 bases, V lost 5 bases, and 5 bases had no gene match. The CDR3 DNA reads TGTGCCAGCAGTCAGACAGGGGCGGGCAATCAGCCCCAGCATTTT. It encodes CASSQTGAGNQPQHF.

Of note for this clone: Its ends do not fully match the called genes, so a read error is possible. The V gene is TRBV4-1, the J gene TRBJ2-4; D is uncertain. This CDR3 has 13 amino acids. Germline CDR1 and CDR2: MGHRA and YSYEKL. The CDR3 loop reads CASSQDKRPPENF. The CDR3 region has the DNA TGCGCCAGCAGCCAAGATAAGCGTCCCCCAGAGAACTTC.

This clone was seen once. The chain joins TRBV5-4 to TRBJ1-2, with a weak D call TRBD1 (5 bases). Germline-derived CDR1 and CDR2 are SGHNT and YYREEE (reference sequence). The CDR3 totals 13 residues. V dropped 7 bases and J dropped 4 bases, with 14 bases sitting between them. The CDR3 DNA reads as TGTGCCAGCTCAACCCGTACAGGCTATGGCTACACCTTC. Translating it yields CASSTRTGYGYTF.

As for this clone: A much bigger clone sits one base away, suggesting this may be a read error. In the same sample, other DNA sequences code for this CDR3. This chain connects TRBV7-9 to TRBJ1-2; D unresolved. Trimming left V 0 bases short and J 5 bases short, with 4 bases between. CDR1 and CDR2 from the germline V gene are SEHNR and FQNEAQ (reference sequence). The CDR3 has 12 amino acids. The CDR3 nucleotides are TGTGCCAGCAGCTTAGCAGGATATGGCTACACCTTC. It codes for CASSLAGYGYTF. Together with reference TRBV7-9 and TRBJ1-2, the CDR3 gives the full variable domain: DTGVSQNPRHKITKRGQNVTFRCDPISEHNRLYWYRQTLGQGPEFLTYFQNEAQLEKSRLLSDRFSAERPKGSFSTLEIQRTEQGDSAMYLCASSLAGYGYTFGSGTRLTVV.

The rearrangement joins TRBV5-1 to TRBJ1-2; D might be TRBD1 (5 bases). The length of the CDR3 is 17 residues. Trimming pared 0 bases from V and 3 bases from J, leaving 18 bases between. Germline lookup yields CDR1 SGHRS and CDR2 YFSETQ. CDR3 loop: CASSLDGSPGRYYGYTF. For the CDR3, the DNA is TGCGCCAGCAGCTTGGATGGCAGTCCGGGGCGATACTATGGCTACACCTTC.

The CDR3 coding sequence is TGTGCCGTCCAAAAAGCGGAGATTTCCGAGCAGTACTTC. It is translated as CAVQKAEISEQYF. The rearrangement joins TRBV10-3 to TRBJ2-7, with D possibly being TRBD2 (5 bases). With 11 bases removed from V and 6 bases from J, the gap between germline ends came to 20 bases. The germline CDR1 and CDR2 sequences are ENHRY and SYGVKD. The CDR3 extends over 13 amino acids.

CDR3 bases: TGTGCCAGCAGTTACGGAGGTGGGAGGGGCACCTACGAGCAGTACTTC. Protein product: CASSYGGGRGTYEQYF. This sequence joins TRBV6-5 and TRBJ2-7; TRBD2 matches at 7 bases. V lost 2 bases to trimming and J lost 2 bases; unmatched junction nucleotides: 9. Germline lookup yields CDR1 MNHEY and CDR2 SVGAGI. There are 16 residues in the CDR3.

The chain employs TRBV5-5 and TRBJ2-3; D tentatively fits TRBD1 or TRBD2 (6 bases each). Germline CDR1 SGHKS, CDR2 YYEKEE (reference sequence). The CDR3 runs 15 residues. Trimming cost V 5 bases and J 6 bases, with 19 bases left between them. Here the CDR3 DNA reads TGTGCCAGCAGGCCTGGGGGGCCCCTTGGGGATACGCAGTATTTT. It codes for CASRPGGPLGDTQYF. The variable domain in full, with the rest retrieved from reference TRBV5-5 and TRBJ2-3, is DAGVTQSPTHLIKTRGQQVTLRCSPISGHKSVSWYQQVLGQGPQFIFQYYEKEERGRGNFPDRFSARQFPNYSSELNVNALLLGDSALYLCASRPGGPLGDTQYFGPGTRLTVL.

CDR3 in DNA: TGTGCCAGCAGCTCGGGGACTTTTGGGGGGCCGGAATACAATGAGCAGTTCTTC. As protein: CASSSGTFGGPEYNEQFF. The V call is TRBV11-2, the J call TRBJ2-1, with D tentatively TRBD1 or TRBD2 (6 bases each). CDR1 is SGHAT and CDR2 is FQNNGV in the germline V gene. V lost 4 bases and J 4 bases, leaving 23 bases between the germline ends. This CDR3 comprises 18 residues.

J is TRBJ2-3 and V is TRBV19; 8 bases align to TRBD2. The germline gives CDR1 LNHDA, CDR2 SQIVND (reference sequence). V shed 5 bases, J shed 0 bases, and the junction held 4 bases outside the gene matches. The CDR3 contains 15 residues. The CDR3 coding sequence is TGTGCCAGTAGTTACCGGGGGGGTAGCACAGATACGCAGTATTTT. Translating it yields CASSYRGGSTDTQYF.

V is TRBV30 and J is TRBJ1-5; tentative D call: TRBD1 (6 bases). Germline CDR1 is GTSNPN and CDR2 is SVGIG (reference sequence). V lost 3 bases, J lost 4 bases, and 13 bases lay in between. The CDR3 contains 14 residues. Written as DNA, the CDR3 is TGTGCCTGGAGCCTCGTCGACAGGAATCAGCCCCAGCATTTT. Its protein is CAWSLVDRNQPQHF.